This is a list of T cell receptor beta chains from one sample in a study of cytomegalovirus exposure and HLA in healthy donors. The assay was immunoSEQ multiplex PCR, and TCRdb's table has in-frame clones only and misses some. Seen here are about 190,000 clones, more than 70% observed once, and the top ten hold around 1%. The sequenced sample consisted of PBMCs. The receptors shown here come from a woman in her thirties or forties in good health and CMV-seronegative. CDR3s include the opening cysteine and the closing phenylalanine or tryptophan. Fields, in order: D gene, J gene, V gene, clone size, CDR3 DNA, CDR3 protein. A D gene is named only where the DNA matches it firmly. Where a row states a size, it is once, few, many or the class of an expanded clone; other rows omit it.

>TRBD2|TRBJ2-1|TRBV7-3|few
TGTGCCAGCAGCCAAGCGGGAGGATACAATGAGCAGTTCTTC
CASSQAGGYNEQFF
>TRBD1|TRBJ1-5|TRBV9|.
TGTGCCAGCAGCGGGCGGACAGGGGAAGACCAGCCCCAGCATTTT
CASSGRTGEDQPQHF
>TRBD2|TRBJ2-3|TRBV25-1|.
TGTGCCAGCAGTGGTACGACTAGCGGGAGGGCTACAGATACGCAGTATTTT
CASSGTTSGRATDTQYF
>TRBD1|TRBJ1-2|TRBV5-1|.
TGCGCCATCCAAGTGGGACAGGCAGGCGGCTACACCTTC
CAIQVGQAGGYTF
>.|TRBJ2-1|TRBV14|.
TGTGCCAGCAGCCCCGGGGACTTAGCCTACAATGAGCAGTTCTTC
CASSPGDLAYNEQFF
>.|TRBJ1-2|TRBV28|.
TGTGCCAGCAGTTTTCGGCAGACCACAGGGAACACCTTC
CASSFRQTTGNTF
>.|TRBJ2-1|TRBV2|few
TGTGCCAGCAGTGCCCCGGCCGCAGGGCTCGCGCAGTTCTTC
CASSAPAAGLAQFF
>.|TRBJ2-4|TRBV6-5|.
TGTGCCAGCAGCGACCAGGATGGTGACATTCAGTACTTC
CASSDQDGDIQYF
>TRBD1|TRBJ2-3|TRBV5-1|.
TGCGCCAGCAGCTTTCAGGGGGCCGGCACAGATACGCAGTATTTT
CASSFQGAGTDTQYF
>.|TRBJ2-6|TRBV14|.
TGTGCCAGCAGCCGCCGAGCTATCTCTGGGGCCAACGTCCTGACTTTC
CASSRRAISGANVLTF
>TRBD2|TRBJ2-1|TRBV25-1|.
TGTGCCAGCAGTGAATATAGGCTAGCGGGAGGCAATGAGCAGTTCTTC
CASSEYRLAGGNEQFF
>TRBD1|TRBJ1-2|TRBV7-2|.
TGTGCCAGCAGCCCCCTCGGGCAGGGGGTCGGACTTAACTATGGCTACACCTTC
CASSPLGQGVGLNYGYTF
>TRBD2|TRBJ2-1|TRBV7-2|.
TGTGCCAGCAGCTTAGCAGTTGGTGCGGGAGGGCTCGATGAGCAGTTCTTC
CASSLAVGAGGLDEQFF
>TRBD2|TRBJ2-3|TRBV7-2|.
TGTGCCAGCAGCCCCCTACCTAGCGGGGATACGCAGTATTTT
CASSPLPSGDTQYF
>.|TRBJ2-1|TRBV5-1|.
TGCGCCAGCAGCTTGGCCGGTAGCGAGATTTACAATGAGCAGTTCTTC
CASSLAGSEIYNEQFF
>.|TRBJ2-1|TRBV30|.
TGTGCCTGGAAGGTAATAGCGAGCTCTTTCGATGAGCAGTTCTTC
CAWKVIASSFDEQFF
>.|TRBJ2-7|TRBV2|.
TGTGCCAGCAGTGATAGTCAGGGGATCTACGAGCAGTACTTC
CASSDSQGIYEQYF
>TRBD1|TRBJ2-2|TRBV14|.
TGTGCCAGCAGCCGGAGACAGGGGGCTTCCGGGGAGCTGTTTTTT
CASSRRQGASGELFF
>.|TRBJ1-5|TRBV11-2|.
TGTGCCAGCAGCGAGGGAAAGGGTATGGACAATCAGCCCCAGCATTTT
CASSEGKGMDNQPQHF
>TRBD2|TRBJ2-1|TRBV7-3|.
TGTGCCAGCAGCGTAACCTCCCTACTAGCGGGAGGCGAGAATGAGCAGTTCTTC
CASSVTSLLAGGENEQFF
>TRBD1|TRBJ2-2|TRBV5-1|.
TGCGCCAGCAGCTTGAAACAGGGGAACGGGGAGCTGTTTTTT
CASSLKQGNGELFF
>TRBD1|TRBJ1-5|TRBV19|.
TGTGCCAGTAGTAGAATACAGGGGGCGAGAAATCAGCCCCAGCATTTT
CASSRIQGARNQPQHF
>.|TRBJ1-2|TRBV5-6|few
TGTGCCAGCAGCCCGGGCCCGGCGGGTGGCTACACCTTC
CASSPGPAGGYTF
>TRBD1|TRBJ2-7|TRBV5-4|.
TGTGCCAGCAGCTTGGTGCAGGGGGACGAGCAGTACTTC
CASSLVQGDEQYF
>.|TRBJ1-2|TRBV19|.
TGTGCCAGTAGTATAGACGGAAACAGCTATGGCTACACCTTC
CASSIDGNSYGYTF
>TRBD1|TRBJ1-1|TRBV7-6|.
TGTGCCAGCAGCTTCTATCTATACAGGGGAGAGACTGAAGCTTTCTTT
CASSFYLYRGETEAFF
>.|TRBJ2-3|TRBV6-6|few
TGTGCCAGCAGTTACGGCGGGACCCTCACAGATACGCAGTATTTT
CASSYGGTLTDTQYF
>TRBD1|TRBJ2-4|TRBV7-2|.
TGTGCCAGCAGCCCGACAGGGGGACGAGCCAAAAACATTCAGTACTTC
CASSPTGGRAKNIQYF
>TRBD2|TRBJ2-1|TRBV25-1|.
TGTGCCAGCAGTGGGTCCTGGACTAGCGGGAGCAATGAGCAGTTCTTC
CASSGSWTSGSNEQFF
>.|TRBJ2-5|TRBV5-1|.
TGCGCCAGCAGCTTAAACTCCAGGGGAACCCAGTACTTC
CASSLNSRGTQYF
>.|TRBJ2-1|TRBV11-1|.
TGTGCCAGCAGCCTTAGCGAAGCTGAGCAGTTCTTC
CASSLSEAEQFF
>.|TRBJ2-1|TRBV7-3|.
TGTGCCAGCAGCTTAACGGTAGACAATGAGCAGTTCTTC
CASSLTVDNEQFF
>TRBD1|TRBJ2-7|TRBV7-9|.
TGTGCCAGCAGCCCGGAGGGGACAGGGGTCAACGAGCAGTACTTC
CASSPEGTGVNEQYF
>TRBD1|TRBJ2-2|TRBV10-3|.
TGTGCCTCTACCCCGGGACAGGGCAGGACCGGGGAGCTGTTTTTT
CASTPGQGRTGELFF
>.|TRBJ1-1|TRBV6-1|.
TGTGCCAGCAGTGAAGCGGACATGAACACTGAAGCTTTCTTT
CASSEADMNTEAFF
>TRBD2|TRBJ2-2|TRBV25-1|few
TGTGCCAGCACCCGCGAGGGGCTAGCGGCGGGGGAGCTGTTTTTT
CASTREGLAAGELFF
>.|TRBJ2-3|TRBV12-5|few
TGTGCTAGCAAAGCGATCCCTAGCACAGATACGCAGTATTTT
CASKAIPSTDTQYF
>TRBD1|TRBJ1-1|TRBV27|.
TGTGCCAGCAGGCCGACAGGGCGGAACACTGAAGCTTTCTTT
CASRPTGRNTEAFF
>TRBD1|TRBJ2-3|TRBV11-3|once
TGTGCCAGCAGCTTAGAGGACAGGGGCTTAAGCACAGATACGCAGTATTTT
CASSLEDRGLSTDTQYF
>TRBD2|TRBJ2-1|TRBV30|.
TGTGCCTGGAGCCACTTTACTAGCGGGAGTATATATGAGCAGTTCTTC
CAWSHFTSGSIYEQFF
>TRBD1|TRBJ2-4|TRBV7-6|.
TGTGCCAGCAGCTTAGCTAGACAGGGCGGAAACATTCAGTACTTC
CASSLARQGGNIQYF
>TRBD2|TRBJ2-5|TRBV7-6|.
TGTGCCAGCAGCTTAAAAGCGGGAGGGCTTGGAGGCTCCCAGTACTTC
CASSLKAGGLGGSQYF
>.|TRBJ2-2|TRBV21-1|few
TGTGCCAGCAGCTTTCTAGGACAAGGTCACACCGGGGAGCTGTTTTTT
CASSFLGQGHTGELFF
>TRBD2|TRBJ2-5|TRBV4-1|.
TGCGCCAGCAGCCATCCGCCTCGGGGGGAAGAGACCCAGTACTTC
CASSHPPRGEETQYF
>.|TRBJ1-2|TRBV5-4|.
TGTGCCAGCAAACTACAGGGTGGTAACTATGGCTACACCTTC
CASKLQGGNYGYTF
>TRBD1|TRBJ1-2|TRBV30|.
TGTGCCTGGAGTGGGACAGGGCAATATGGCTACACCTTC
CAWSGTGQYGYTF
>TRBD1|TRBJ1-1|TRBV5-1|.
TGCGCCAGCAGCAACTGGGACAGAGACACTGAAGCTTTCTTT
CASSNWDRDTEAFF
>.|TRBJ1-1|TRBV6-5|.
TGTGCCAGCAGTTACTCGAGCCAGAACACTGAAGCTTTCTTT
CASSYSSQNTEAFF
>TRBD1|TRBJ2-2|TRBV19|few
TGTGCCAGTAGTATTAGGAGACAGGGCGGCACCGGGGAGCTGTTTTTT
CASSIRRQGGTGELFF
>TRBD1|TRBJ1-2|TRBV4-1|.
TGCGCCAGCAGCCCGCAGGGGGACTATGGCTACACCTTC
CASSPQGDYGYTF
>TRBD2|TRBJ2-5|TRBV4-3|.
TGCGCCAGCAGCCAAGGAGGACTAGCGGGGGAGACCCAGTACTTC
CASSQGGLAGETQYF
>TRBD1|TRBJ2-1|TRBV4-3|.
TGCGCCAGCAGCCAAGGGGGACAGGGGATCACGAGGTACAATGAGCAGTTCTTC
CASSQGGQGITRYNEQFF
>.|TRBJ2-3|TRBV5-1|.
TGCGCCAGCAGCATCCCTCTCGCAGATACGCAGTATTTT
CASSIPLADTQYF
>TRBD1|TRBJ2-7|TRBV6-5|.
TGTGCCAGCATCTACCGACAGGGGGCGTCCTACGAGCAGTACTTC
CASIYRQGASYEQYF